The sequence of this T cell receptor (beta chain) was determined in a study of T cells in Graves' hyperthyroidism and ophthalmopathy. Findings and caveats of the study: Researchers found most expanded thyroid clonotypes above 0.001 in blood as well. With a median lead of roughly 6.2 months before onset, the model predicted ophthalmopathy.

RNA transcripts yielded amplified TCR beta CDR3 regions. Researchers ran a first-round RT-PCR on the TCR CDR3 using the HTBI primer set. TCRdb re-called the multiplex PCR reads with MiXCR, one entry per CDR3 protein. This sample has approximately 300,000 distinct CDR3 sequences, with roughly a fifth found just once. Uncontrolled infection, other autoimmune disease, pregnancy or lactation led to exclusion. The length of the CDR3 is 14 residues. Germline V lookup: CDR1 DFQATT, CDR2 SNEGSKA (reference sequence). Regarding this clonotype: Its antigen is unidentified.

Source material: blood. The clonotype comes from a man in his fifties with Graves' ophthalmopathy. The J gene is TRBJ2-1, the V gene TRBV20-1; a weak D match, TRBD2 (5 bases). The CDR3 sequence is CRPGSRVSYNEQFF. CDR3 nucleotide sequence: TGCCGCCCGGGGAGCCGGGTCTCCTACAATGAGCAGTTCTTC.